This T cell receptor (beta chain) was captured by sequencing in a study of cytomegalovirus exposure and HLA in healthy donors. Use of 60 Vbeta and 13 Jbeta primers characterized the PCR. Some clones are missing from TCRdb's copy, which holds only in-frame ones; the method was immunoSEQ multiplex PCR. Its clone listing holds some 72,000 clones. Sequenced: PBMCs. This TCR derives from a man between 35 and 55 years old in good health and CMV-seronegative.

The CDR3 here is CASSLGGRETDTQYF. The DNA of the CDR3 is TGTGCCAGCAGTTTAGGAGGAAGAGAAACAGATACGCAGTATTTT. The chain couples TRBV27 to TRBJ2-3; maybe TRBD2 (5 bases). CDR1 and CDR2 (germline): MNHEY, SMNVEV (reference sequence). This CDR3 has 15 residues. The V gene lost 2 bases and the J gene lost 3 bases, with 12 bases spanning the gap.